This is a list of T cell receptor beta chains from one sample in a study of cytomegalovirus exposure and HLA in healthy donors. Generated by immunoSEQ multiplex PCR, the TCRdb table keeps only in-frame clones and is missing some. The table includes under 200,000 clones, roughly 80% detected once. The sample taken for sequencing was PBMCs. These receptor sequences come from a male donor in good health and CMV-seropositive. Each CDR3 is given with its conserved first and last residue.

v_call	cdr3_aa
TRBV6-4	CASSDALAGGNQPQHF
TRBV13	CASSSRVSGANVLTF
TRBV29-1	CSVGGLAGGTDTQYF
TRBV6-6	CASSTGLEQYF
TRBV21-1	CASSTSRDRVETLHF
TRBV28	CASNTGVSGNTIYF
TRBV6-1	CASSIDRDEQYF
TRBV27	CASSLSPGGYGYTF
TRBV4-1	CASSRRRSQETQYF
TRBV9	CASKGSGFKQYF
TRBV30	CAWTRTSGVADTQYF
TRBV25-1	CASSESTGPGGELFF
TRBV27	CASRISGNEQFF
TRBV29-1	CSARDRTSNTEAFF
TRBV7-6	CASSLGGMGTYNEQFF
TRBV30	CAWTGSGYTF
TRBV11-2	CASSSRTVEKLFF
TRBV7-9	CASSQGTKHNEQFF
TRBV30	CACNDRENRAFF
TRBV30	CAWSSGNTIYF
TRBV6-1	CASSEASGYGYTF
TRBV30	CAWSVGGRGTYNEQFF
TRBV5-8	CASSLATGALSTDTQYF
TRBV28	CASGAHPNTGELFF
TRBV18	CASSPNWVLEGTEAFF
TRBV27	CASKPPSGRAYEQYF
TRBV4-1	CASSQVAGGPRSYNEQFF
TRBV27	CASTTVPPGTANEKLFF